A single sample is the source of the 9 T cell receptor beta chains below, sequenced in a study of neurological immune-mediated disorders. Via MiXCR, TCRdb re-called the 5' RACE reads, giving one row per CDR3 protein. The table includes 35,000 to 55,000 distinct CDR3 sequences, about 6.3% detected once. Material for sequencing was CD4+ T cells from blood. The receptors were sampled from a woman aged 35 to 49 in good health.

This clonotype has at least ten counts. This chain joins TRBV5-1 and TRBJ1-2, with D possibly TRBD1 on 6 matching bases. This CDR3 is built from 13 residues. Trimming removed 4 bases at V and 4 bases at J, with 11 bases between. CDR1 is SGHRS, CDR2 YFSETQ, per germline. CDR3 amino acids: CASSPQGGYGYTF. CDR3 DNA: TGCGCCAGCAGCCCACAGGGAGGCTATGGCTACACCTTC.

This clonotype has ten or more counts. The gene calls are TRBV10-3 and TRBJ1-3, with D unclear. This CDR3 has 15 amino acids. CDR1 ENHRY and CDR2 SYGVKD come from the germline V gene. Deletions cut 0 bases from V and 0 bases from J, with 6 bases between. Here the CDR3 reads CAISESGNSGNTIYF. The DNA of the CDR3 is TGTGCCATCAGTGAGTCGGGGAACTCTGGAAACACCATATATTTT.

This clonotype was observed at least ten times. The rearrangement joins TRBV10-3 to TRBJ2-7, with D uncertain. This CDR3 region has 12 residues. Germline CDR1 reads ENHRY; CDR2 reads SYGVKD. V was shortened by 4 bases and J by 5 bases, with 9 bases between the two germline ends. The CDR3 nucleotides read TGTGCCATCAGTGTAGGTAATAACGAGCAGTACTTC. This codes for CAISVGNNEQYF.

In its sample, this clonotype was seen many times. V usage is TRBV3-1 and J usage is TRBJ1-3; D is unclear. Trimming removed 5 bases from V and 11 bases from J, with 13 bases in between. Germline CDR1 reads LGHDT; CDR2 reads YNNKEL (reference sequence). This CDR3 contains 12 residues. The CDR3: CASSATAFAIYF. CDR3 in DNA: TGTGCCAGCAGCGCGACCGCCTTCGCCATATATTTT.

There are many counts of this clonotype. The rearrangement uses TRBV7-6 and TRBJ2-1, with D possibly matching TRBD2 (6 bases). CDR1 and CDR2 (germline): SGHVS, FNYEAQ. The CDR3 is made up of 13 amino acids. The germline V and J ends were trimmed by 5 bases and 9 bases, with 14 bases remaining between them. The CDR3 here is CASSPPLGLEQFF. The DNA for the CDR3 is TGTGCCAGCAGCCCCCCTTTGGGACTTGAGCAGTTCTTC.

The table lists this clonotype with many counts. This rearrangement joins TRBV7-9 to TRBJ2-1, with 10 nucleotides matching TRBD2. CDR1 and CDR2 (germline): SEHNR, FQNEAQ (reference sequence). V lost 5 bases, J lost 0 bases, and 7 bases stayed unmatched. The CDR3 covers 17 residues. DNA of the CDR3: TGTGCCAGCAGCAGAGGAGCGGGAGGGCCCTCCTACAATGAGCAGTTCTTC. Protein sequence: CASSRGAGGPSYNEQFF.

This clonotype was observed many times. V gene TRBV15 combines with J gene TRBJ2-1; 7 nucleotides line up with TRBD1. Germline-derived CDR1 and CDR2 are LNHNV and YYDKDF (reference sequence). The V gene end was trimmed by 2 bases and the J gene end by 4 bases; junction bases not matched to a gene: 5. There are 15 residues in the CDR3. CDR3 sequence reads: CATSRPGTVYNEQFF. Written as DNA, the CDR3 is TGTGCCACCAGCAGACCCGGGACAGTATACAATGAGCAGTTCTTC.

J is TRBJ2-2 and V is TRBV28; no firm D call. Germline-derived CDR1 and CDR2 are MDHEN and SYDVKM. Trimming removed 3 bases at V and 3 bases at J, with 14 bases between. The CDR3 has 16 amino acids. CDR3 in DNA: TGTGCCAGCAGTTTGTGGACCGTTACTTACACCGGGGAGCTGTTTTTT. Its translation: CASSLWTVTYTGELFF. The variable domain in full, with the rest retrieved from reference TRBV28 and TRBJ2-2, is DVKVTQSSRYLVKRTGEKVFLECVQDMDHENMFWYRQDPGLGLRLIYFSYDVKMKEKGDIPEGYSVSREKKERFSLILESASTNQTSMYLCASSLWTVTYTGELFFGEGSRLTVL.

The sample holds many counts of this clonotype. The chain has TRBV21-1 and TRBJ2-5; the table's D gene call, TRBD1, was not cross checked with the DNA. TRBV21-1 is an annotated pseudogene. This CDR3 has 16 residues. CDR3 sequence: CASSTRDRLPVETQYF. The CDR3 DNA sequence: TGTGCCAGCAGCACCCGGGACCGTTTGCCCGTAGAGACCCAGTACTTC.